In its sample, the clone carrying this TCR beta chain was seen a few times. The antigen remains unidentified. The data belong to a study of cytomegalovirus exposure and HLA in healthy donors. Study as a whole: It was reported in a later analysis that the approximately 110 validation repertoires used the same platform as the 650 to 800 first-cohort repertoires. Study-wide findings and caveats: Cytomegalovirus-associated status was assigned to approximately 160 TCR beta chains.

Some clones are missing from TCRdb's copy, which holds only in-frame ones; the method was immunoSEQ multiplex PCR. Of around 300,000 clones in the sample, nearly 90% were seen once. This CDR3 contains 15 residues. Germline assignment: CDR1 MNHNS and CDR2 SASEGT. The V gene lost 2 bases and the J gene lost 1 base, with 11 bases spanning the gap. This chain connects TRBV6-1 to TRBJ2-5; a possible D gene is TRBD2 (6 bases). Sequenced: PBMCs. This receptor was taken from a man in his thirties or forties in good health and CMV-seronegative. The CDR3 region has the DNA TGTGCCAGCAGTGAAATGGCGGGGTCCCAAGAGACCCAGTACTTC. Its protein product is CASSEMAGSQETQYF.